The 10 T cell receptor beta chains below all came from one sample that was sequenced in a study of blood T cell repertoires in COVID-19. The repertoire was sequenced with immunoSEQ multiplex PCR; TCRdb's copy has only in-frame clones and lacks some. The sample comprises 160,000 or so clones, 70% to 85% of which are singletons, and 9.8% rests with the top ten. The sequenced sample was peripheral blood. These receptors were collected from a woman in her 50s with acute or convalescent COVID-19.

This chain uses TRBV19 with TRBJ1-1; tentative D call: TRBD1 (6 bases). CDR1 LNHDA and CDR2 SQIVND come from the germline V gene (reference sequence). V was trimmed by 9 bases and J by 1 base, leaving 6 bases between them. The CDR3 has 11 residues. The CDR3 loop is CASRGNTEAFF. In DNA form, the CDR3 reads TGTGCCAGCAGGGGGAACACTGAAGCTTTCTTT. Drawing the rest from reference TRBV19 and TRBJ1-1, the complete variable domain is DGGITQSPKYLFRKEGQNVTLSCEQNLNHDAMYWYRQDPGQGLRLIYYSQIVNDFQKGDIAEGYSVSREKKESFPLTVTSAQKNPTAFYLCASRGNTEAFFGQGTRLTVV.

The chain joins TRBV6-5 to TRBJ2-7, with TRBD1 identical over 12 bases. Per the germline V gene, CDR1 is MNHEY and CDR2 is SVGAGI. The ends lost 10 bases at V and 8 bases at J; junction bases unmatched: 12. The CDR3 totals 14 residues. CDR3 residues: CATQGDRGRTQQYF. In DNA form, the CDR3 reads TGTGCCACGCAGGGGGACAGGGGGCGTACACAGCAGTACTTC.

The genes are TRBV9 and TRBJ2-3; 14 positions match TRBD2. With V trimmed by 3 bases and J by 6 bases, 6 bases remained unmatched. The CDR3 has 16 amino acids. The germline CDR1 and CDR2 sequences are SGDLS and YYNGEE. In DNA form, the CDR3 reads TGTGCCAGCAGCGCTCTTGGGACTAGCGGGAGTGATACGCAGTATTTT. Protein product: CASSALGTSGSDTQYF.

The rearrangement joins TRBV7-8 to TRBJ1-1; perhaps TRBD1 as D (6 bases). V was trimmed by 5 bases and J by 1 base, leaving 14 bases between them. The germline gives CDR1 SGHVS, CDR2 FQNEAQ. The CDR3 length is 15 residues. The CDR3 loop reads CASSLRTDSNTEAFF. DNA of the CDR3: TGTGCCAGCAGCCTCAGGACAGACTCGAACACTGAAGCTTTCTTT.

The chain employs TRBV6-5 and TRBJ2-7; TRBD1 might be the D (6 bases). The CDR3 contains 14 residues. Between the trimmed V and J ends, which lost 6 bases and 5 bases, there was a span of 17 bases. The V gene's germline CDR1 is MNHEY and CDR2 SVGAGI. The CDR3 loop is CASSAGQYRDEQYF. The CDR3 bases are TGTGCCAGCAGCGCCGGACAGTACCGGGACGAGCAGTACTTC.

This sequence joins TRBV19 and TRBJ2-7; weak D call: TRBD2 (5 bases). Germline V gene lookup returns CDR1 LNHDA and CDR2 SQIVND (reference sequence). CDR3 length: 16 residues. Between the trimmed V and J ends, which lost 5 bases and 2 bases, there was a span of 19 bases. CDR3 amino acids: CASSLGDGVRAYEQYF. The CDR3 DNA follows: TGTGCCAGTAGTCTTGGCGACGGGGTACGGGCCTACGAGCAGTACTTC.

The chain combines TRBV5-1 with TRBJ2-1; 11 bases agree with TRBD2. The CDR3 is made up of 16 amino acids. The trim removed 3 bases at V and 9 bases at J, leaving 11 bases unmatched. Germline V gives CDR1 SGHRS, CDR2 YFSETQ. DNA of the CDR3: TGCGCCAGCAGCTACCTAGCGGGGGGCGTCCCGGCTGAGCAGTTCTTC. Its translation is CASSYLAGGVPAEQFF.

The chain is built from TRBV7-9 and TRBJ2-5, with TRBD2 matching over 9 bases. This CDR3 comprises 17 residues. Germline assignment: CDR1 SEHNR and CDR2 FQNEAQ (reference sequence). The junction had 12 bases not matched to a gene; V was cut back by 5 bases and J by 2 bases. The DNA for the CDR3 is TGTGCCAGCAGCCGCAAGGTTAGCGGGGGCGAACAAGAGACCCAGTACTTC. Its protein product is CASSRKVSGGEQETQYF.

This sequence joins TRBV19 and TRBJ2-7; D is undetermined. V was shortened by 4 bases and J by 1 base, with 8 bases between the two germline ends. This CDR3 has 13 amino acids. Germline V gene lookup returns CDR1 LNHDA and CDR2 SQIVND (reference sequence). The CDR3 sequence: CASSRAPSYEQYF. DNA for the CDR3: TGTGCCAGTAGTAGGGCCCCTTCCTACGAGCAGTACTTC.

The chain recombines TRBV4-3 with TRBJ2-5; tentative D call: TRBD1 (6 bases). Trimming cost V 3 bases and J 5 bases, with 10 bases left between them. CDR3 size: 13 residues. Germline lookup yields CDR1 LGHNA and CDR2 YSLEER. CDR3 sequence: CASSQHRVETQYF. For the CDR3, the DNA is TGCGCCAGCAGCCAGCACAGGGTTGAGACCCAGTACTTC.